A selection of T cell receptor beta chains follows, all from one sample in a study of blood T cell repertoires in COVID-19. Libraries were prepared by immunoSEQ multiplex PCR; TCRdb keeps only in-frame clonotypes and omits some of them. The repertoire holds some 160,000 clones, with roughly four fifths as singletons. The sequencing input was peripheral blood. The receptors were sampled from a man in his sixties or seventies with active or convalescent COVID-19. CDR3s include the opening cysteine and the closing phenylalanine or tryptophan. Rows give clone size only sometimes, using once, few, many, or a class for an expanded clone.

j_gene,abundance,v_gene,CDR3aa
TRBJ2-3,NA,TRBV7-7,CASSLAGGRTSTDTQYF
TRBJ1-1,NA,TRBV28,CASSSFGQGLKAFF
TRBJ2-5,NA,TRBV7-9,CASSATTGGQTQYF
TRBJ2-3,NA,TRBV9,CASSVAGGTSTDTQYF
TRBJ1-6,few,TRBV7-6,CASSLGEAGGNSPLHF
TRBJ2-1,NA,TRBV19,CASSIGTTGVGEQFF
TRBJ1-6,NA,TRBV7-6,CASSSLGGGNNSPLHF
TRBJ1-5,NA,TRBV7-2,CASSAQGSNQPQHF
TRBJ2-7,NA,TRBV3-1/TRBV3-2,CASSQDQGLTSYEQYF
TRBJ1-3,NA,TRBV7-2,CASSLVRGSGNTIYF